This entry is about one T cell receptor beta chain. Its cognate antigen is unknown. Rearranged V-D-J TRB sequences were amplified with a mixed TRB-A/B primer pool. TCRdb analysed the multiplex PCR reads with MiXCR anew, one entry per CDR3 protein. The data show about 5,000 distinct CDR3 sequences, around a third seen once. The record originates from a study of T cell repertoires in aging, cancer and after chemotherapy. Whole-study context: Donors were grouped into six age bands spanning 30 or younger through 70 or older. Paired samples before and after chemotherapy came from chronic lymphocytic leukemia patients on fludarabine- or bendamustine-based regimens. General study findings and limits: In healthy donors, age-related TCR diversity loss mainly reflected lost richness. The repertoire data cannot show anything about immunological memory following chemotherapy.

The germline V gene has CDR1 LGHNA and CDR2 YSLEER. Trimming pared 0 bases from V and 7 bases from J, leaving 12 bases between. The CDR3 spans 14 residues. The template was genomic DNA from peripheral blood, not RNA. The sample was blood. The receptor's source is a human donor with a blood cancer. The donor label of this sample is uncertain. This rearrangement joins TRBV4-3 to TRBJ1-1; no definite D call. CDR3 nucleotides: TGCGCCAGCAGCCAAGATCCGGCAGTAGGTGAAGCTTTCTTT. This gives the protein CASSQDPAVGEAFF.